These 18 T cell receptor beta chains originate from one sample sequenced in a study of T-cell reconstitution after alpha-beta-depleted transplantation in children (dated by TCRdb to 2015 to 2016). The sample's treatment or condition label, in plain terms: allogeneic hematopoietic cell transplantation with graft depleted of TCRalphabeta T cells and CD19 B cells. The library relied on PCR. The sample was run on an Illumina HiSeq 2500. To normalize quantification of the TCRbeta repertoire, the TCR libraries were built with molecular barcoding that relied on unique molecular identifiers. The raw public reads went through TCRdb reprocessing: fastp at Q25, MiXCR clone calling, in-frame beta chains kept. Records with the same CDR3 protein are collapsed into one entry carrying the most frequent genes and DNA. Within this sample are about 580,000 distinct CDR3 sequences, with under 30% of them counted one time only. The top ten hold 14% of the sample.

The sequences come from PBMCs, mostly from graft donor cells, collected 360 days after TCRalphabeta/CD19-depleted stem cell transplant. These receptor sequences come from a boy in the first two years of life who had a stem cell transplant for acute myeloid leukemia, so the T cells may come from the graft donor.

This clonotype was observed a handful of times. The genes are TRBV7-2 and TRBJ2-3; 11 positions match TRBD2. V shed 0 bases, J shed 14 bases, and the junction held 1 base outside the gene matches. Per the germline V gene, CDR1 is SGHTA and CDR2 is FQGNSA. This CDR3 is 12 amino acids long. The CDR3 is CASSLAGLAAYF. As DNA, the CDR3 is TGTGCCAGCAGCTTAGCGGGACTAGCGGCGTATTTT. The entire variable domain, with the rest obtained from reference TRBV7-2 and TRBJ2-3, is as follows: GAGVSQSPSNKVTEKGKDVELRCDPISGHTALYWYRQSLGQGLEFLIYFQGNSAPDKSGLPSDRFSAERTGGSVSTLTIQRTQQEDSAVYLCASSLAGLAAYFGPGTRLTVL.

J is TRBJ2-7 and V is TRBV6-2 or TRBV6-3; D might be TRBD1 (7 bases). The V and J ends lost 0 bases and 4 bases respectively, with 28 bases between them. The CDR3 has 20 residues. Germline V gene lookup returns CDR1 MNHEY and CDR2 SVGEGT. The CDR3 DNA follows: TGTGCCAGCAGTTACTCGAATCTCGGGAGACGGGACAGAATTAATTACGAGCAGTACTTC. Translating it yields CASSYSNLGRRDRINYEQYF.

This clonotype was picked up many times. An end of the junction does not agree with germline; a read error may underlie this. This chain connects TRBV5-1 to TRBJ2-2; TRBD1 matches at 7 bases. The germline V gene encodes CDR1 SGHRS and CDR2 YFSETQ. CDR3 size: 16 residues. The CDR3 region is CASSLAGTANTGELFF. Here the CDR3 DNA reads TGTGCCAGCAGTTTAGCTGGGACAGCCAACACCGGGGAGCTGTTTTTT.

The sample holds many counts of this clonotype. The gene calls are TRBV28 and TRBJ2-7; D tentatively fits TRBD1 or TRBD2 (7 bases each). The germline V and J ends were trimmed by 4 bases and 4 bases, with 20 bases remaining between them. Germline V gene lookup returns CDR1 MDHEN and CDR2 SYDVKM. The CDR3 consists of 16 residues. In nucleotides, the CDR3 is TGTGCCAGCAGTTCCCCCGGCCGCAGGGGGGGTTACGAGCAGTACGTC. Its protein is CASSSPGRRGGYEQYV.

The chain uses TRBV2 and TRBJ2-5; 9 positions agree with TRBD2. Germline CDR1 reads SNHLY; CDR2 reads FYNNEI. The CDR3 runs 17 residues. J gave up 0 bases and V 2 bases, and 7 bases lay outside the gene matches. The CDR3 loop is CASSESLASGDQETQYF. The CDR3 DNA sequence: TGTGCCAGCAGTGAAAGTCTGGCTAGCGGGGACCAAGAGACCCAGTACTTC.

The rearrangement links TRBV7-9 to TRBJ2-1; no firm D call. This CDR3 spans 12 amino acids. V gave up 1 base and J gave up 9 bases, with 7 bases separating them. Germline CDR1 reads SEHNR; CDR2 reads FQNEAQ (reference sequence). Written as DNA, the CDR3 is TGTGCCAGCAGCTTAGGGCACTCTGAGCAGTTCTTC. Its translation is CASSLGHSEQFF.

This clonotype has a handful of counts. The chain uses TRBV12-3 or TRBV12-4 and TRBJ2-3; 7 bases are a match to TRBD2. This CDR3 is 16 amino acids long. V lost 2 bases to trimming and J lost 8 bases; unmatched junction nucleotides: 13. The CDR3 sequence is CASSLNNPLGEGTQYF. Here the CDR3 DNA reads TGTGCCAGCAGTTTAAATAATCCCCTTGGGGAGGGTACGCAGTATTTT.

This clonotype occurred a few times. This chain connects TRBV6-1 to TRBJ2-7; D perhaps matches TRBD1 (6 bases). Per germline, CDR1 MNHNS and CDR2 SASEGT. The germline V and J ends were trimmed by 5 bases and 3 bases, with 14 bases remaining between them. The CDR3 spans 14 residues. The CDR3 loop is CASSRQQGIYEQYF. The CDR3 nucleotides are TGTGCCAGCAGTCGGCAACAGGGTATCTACGAGCAGTACTTC.

The chain carries TRBV4-3 and TRBJ2-7, with D hard to call. Deletions cut 3 bases from V and 5 bases from J, with 11 bases between. Germline V gives CDR1 LGHNA, CDR2 YSLEER. This CDR3 contains 13 residues. The CDR3: CASSHSQSNEQYF. The DNA of the CDR3 is TGCGCCAGCAGCCACAGCCAATCCAACGAGCAGTACTTC.

A single count supports this clonotype. The chain couples TRBV4-2 to TRBJ2-7; no clear D gene. V was pared by 0 bases and J by 3 bases, with 12 bases between. The V gene's germline CDR1 is LGHNA and CDR2 YNFKEQ. The CDR3 runs to 15 residues. The CDR3 DNA is TGTGCCAGCAGCCAAGAGATTGGGGAACGCTACGAGCAGTACGTC. It yields the protein CASSQEIGERYEQYV.

This clonotype was counted once. This sequence joins TRBV28 and TRBJ2-1; D remains unclear. Trimming pared 5 bases from V and 6 bases from J, leaving 32 bases between. The CDR3 has 20 residues. CDR1 is MDHEN, CDR2 SYDVKM, per germline. The CDR3, as DNA: TGTGCCAGCAGTCCGGTGGTAACACAACGTCAGTGGGATTCAATCAATGAGCAGTTCTTC. Translating it yields CASSPVVTQRQWDSINEQFF.

The V gene is TRBV7-2, the J gene TRBJ2-5; D might be TRBD2 (6 bases). CDR1 and CDR2 from the germline V gene are SGHTA and FQGNSA. This CDR3 spans 15 amino acids. With 5 bases removed from V and 5 bases from J, the gap between germline ends came to 18 bases. DNA for the CDR3: TGTGCCAGCAGCCCCTCCGTGGAGGGGTGGGAGACCCAGTACTTC. Translation: CASSPSVEGWETQYF. Using reference TRBV7-2 and TRBJ2-5 for the parts outside the CDR3, the full variable domain is GAGVSQSPSNKVTEKGKDVELRCDPISGHTALYWYRQSLGQGLEFLIYFQGNSAPDKSGLPSDRFSAERTGGSVSTLTIQRTQQEDSAVYLCASSPSVEGWETQYFGPGTRLLVL.

This clonotype has a handful of counts. The J gene is TRBJ2-7, the V gene TRBV5-5; the match to TRBD1 covers 11 bases. The germline V gene has CDR1 SGHKS and CDR2 YYEKEE (reference sequence). With 0 bases clipped from V and 6 bases from J, the junction kept 23 bases outside the gene matches. The CDR3 runs 21 residues. CDR3 in amino acids: CASSLVPDPGQGGWGIGEQYV. In nucleotides, the CDR3 is TGTGCCAGCAGCTTGGTCCCAGACCCGGGACAGGGGGGGTGGGGAATTGGCGAGCAGTACGTC.

This clonotype has at least ten counts. The chain uses TRBV10-1 and TRBJ2-1; tentatively, D is TRBD2 (5 bases). V was clipped by 0 bases and J by 9 bases, with 15 bases between them. CDR1 and CDR2 from the germline V gene are WNHNN and SYGVQD (reference sequence). The CDR3 runs 15 residues. CDR3 DNA: TGCGCCAGCAGTGAGTCGTATGGGAGAATGGGTGAGCAGTTCTTC. It yields the protein CASSESYGRMGEQFF.

This sequence joins TRBV19 and TRBJ2-4; 9 bases match TRBD1. The CDR3 is 15 amino acids. J gave up 0 bases and V 6 bases, and 3 bases lay outside the gene matches. Germline loops: CDR1 LNHDA, CDR2 SQIVND (reference sequence). The CDR3 DNA follows: TGTGCCAGTAGGAGACAGGGGGAAGCCAAAAACATTCAGTACTTC. Translation gives CASRRQGEAKNIQYF.

The V call is TRBV7-9, the J call TRBJ2-2, with 7 bases aligning to TRBD1. V gave up 5 bases and J gave up 3 bases; unmatched junction bases: 6. The germline V gene encodes CDR1 SEHNR and CDR2 FQNEAQ (reference sequence). The CDR3 is 15 amino acids. The chain's CDR3 is CASSARGLDTGELFF. As DNA, the CDR3 is TGTGCCAGCAGCGCGAGGGGGCTCGACACCGGGGAGCTGTTTTTT.

CDR3 sequence (DNA): TGCGCCAGCAGCCACCTACGGGGGGGCCCCTACAATGAGCAGTTCTTC. Translated: CASSHLRGGPYNEQFF. The chain carries TRBV4-3 and TRBJ2-1, with 8 bases lining up with TRBD2. V lost 3 bases and J lost 2; bases outside the gene matches: 6. The CDR3 runs to 16 residues. Germline V CDR1 and CDR2: LGHNA, YSLEER.

In this sample, this clonotype turned up many times. The chain carries TRBV7-2 and TRBJ2-1; either TRBD1 or TRBD2 may supply D (6 bases each). Trimming removed 6 bases from V and 5 bases from J, with 14 bases in between. Per the germline V gene, CDR1 is SGHTA and CDR2 is FQGNSA. CDR3 size: 14 residues. The CDR3: CASREGGRNNEQFF. CDR3 nucleotides: TGTGCCAGCAGGGAAGGGGGGCGGAACAATGAGCAGTTCTTC. Based on the CDR3 plus reference TRBV7-2 and TRBJ2-1, the full variable domain is GAGVSQSPSNKVTEKGKDVELRCDPISGHTALYWYRQSLGQGLEFLIYFQGNSAPDKSGLPSDRFSAERTGGSVSTLTIQRTQQEDSAVYLCASREGGRNNEQFFGPGTRLTVL.